Listed below are T cell receptor beta chains from one sample, sequenced in a study of shared clonotypes between healthy human individuals. Assay used: immunoSEQ multiplex PCR; TCRdb lists only in-frame clones, some missing. The sample lists hundreds of thousands of clones, roughly three quarters occurring once. The material sequenced was PBMCs. Every receptor here comes from a woman aged 40 to 50 in good health. Some clones in this sample may be carry-over from other donors' samples. CDR3s include the opening cysteine and the closing phenylalanine or tryptophan. The order of the fields is V gene, J gene, D gene, clone size, CDR3 DNA, CDR3 protein. D genes are given only for firm matches. The size field is filled for only some rows; it gives once, few, many or a size class.

V: TRBV18
J: TRBJ2-1
D: -
size: once
DNA: TGTGCCAGCTCAAGCCACAATGAGCAGTTCTTC
CDR3: CASSSHNEQFF

V: TRBV29-1
J: TRBJ2-5
D: TRBD2
size: once
DNA: TGCAGCGCTGCTTCCCGGACTAGACTGGGCGGGGAGACCCAGTACTTC
CDR3: CSAASRTRLGGETQYF

V: TRBV29-1
J: TRBJ1-2
D: -
size: -
DNA: TGCAGCGTCTTGACAGGAGTTATGAATGGCTACACCTTC
CDR3: CSVLTGVMNGYTF

V: TRBV5-1
J: TRBJ2-1
D: TRBD1
size: few
DNA: TGCGCCAGCAGCTTGGCAACAACAAGACAGGGGTCCTACAATGAGCAGTTCTTC
CDR3: CASSLATTRQGSYNEQFF

V: TRBV10-1
J: TRBJ2-1
D: -
size: -
DNA: TGCGCCAGCAGCCGGGACACCCGATTCGGAGTATTTGGTGAGCAGTTCTTC
CDR3: CASSRDTRFGVFGEQFF

V: TRBV5-1
J: TRBJ2-1
D: TRBD2
size: -
DNA: TGCGCCAGCAGTTCGGCTAGCGGGAGGGCCACCTACAATGAGCAGTTCTTC
CDR3: CASSSASGRATYNEQFF

V: TRBV6-5
J: TRBJ2-4
D: TRBD2
size: -
DNA: TGTGCCAGCAGTTATGGGGGACTAGCGGGCAAAAACATTCAGTACTTC
CDR3: CASSYGGLAGKNIQYF

V: TRBV30
J: TRBJ1-4
D: TRBD1
size: once
DNA: TGTGCCTGGAGTCAGGGGGGTGAAAAACTGTTTTTT
CDR3: CAWSQGGEKLFF

V: TRBV6-7
J: TRBJ1-1
D: -
size: -
DNA: TGTGCCAGCAGTCGCCGCGCCGGGACCGAGAACACTGAAGCTTTCTTT
CDR3: CASSRRAGTENTEAFF

V: TRBV7-2
J: TRBJ2-2
D: -
size: -
DNA: TGTGCCAGCAGCCCGCTAGCTTCAGGCGGCGGGGAGCTGTTTTTT
CDR3: CASSPLASGGGELFF

V: TRBV7-3
J: TRBJ2-1
D: TRBD2
size: -
DNA: TGTGCCAGCAGCGTGACTAGCAGCTCCTACAATGAGCAGTTCTTC
CDR3: CASSVTSSSYNEQFF

V: TRBV25-1
J: TRBJ2-3
D: -
size: -
DNA: TGTGCCAGCATGAGCAGGGTAGGCGATACGCAGTATTTT
CDR3: CASMSRVGDTQYF

V: TRBV7-6
J: TRBJ2-5
D: -
size: -
DNA: TGTGCCAGCAGCATCCCGCAAGGGACCCAGTACTTC
CDR3: CASSIPQGTQYF

V: TRBV30
J: TRBJ1-2
D: -
size: -
DNA: TGTGCCTGGACGCAGGGGATAGAGAGGGGCTACACCTTC
CDR3: CAWTQGIERGYTF

V: TRBV4-2
J: TRBJ2-3
D: -
size: -
DNA: TGTGCCAGCAGCCAAGATTTGGGGGCAAGCACAGATACGCAGTATTTT
CDR3: CASSQDLGASTDTQYF

V: TRBV6-1
J: TRBJ1-4
D: -
size: -
DNA: TGTGCCAGCAGTGAAAACCGGGCCCAGAATGAAAAACTGTTTTTT
CDR3: CASSENRAQNEKLFF

V: TRBV9
J: TRBJ2-7
D: -
size: -
DNA: TGTGCCAGCAGCGGCGGTGGGGCGCCCGAGCAGTACTTC
CDR3: CASSGGGAPEQYF

V: TRBV5-1
J: TRBJ2-1
D: -
size: once
DNA: TGCGCCAGCAGCTTGGACGTGGGAACCTTAGAGCAGTTCTTC
CDR3: CASSLDVGTLEQFF

V: TRBV6-4
J: TRBJ1-2
D: -
size: -
DNA: TGTGCCAGCAAGCAGACAGGATTGGGCTCTGGCTACACCTTC
CDR3: CASKQTGLGSGYTF

V: TRBV30
J: TRBJ2-1
D: -
size: -
DNA: TGTGCCTGGAATGGGTTTCTGCTCAACAATGAGCAGTTCTTC
CDR3: CAWNGFLLNNEQFF

V: TRBV2
J: TRBJ1-4
D: TRBD1
size: -
DNA: TGTGCCAGCAGTGTGAGACAGGGCGGTGAAAAACTGTTTTTT
CDR3: CASSVRQGGEKLFF

V: TRBV18
J: TRBJ2-6
D: TRBD2
size: -
DNA: TGTGCCAGCTCTCTAAATGGGGCTAGCGGGAGCTGGGCCAACGTCCTGACTTTC
CDR3: CASSLNGASGSWANVLTF

V: TRBV5-1
J: TRBJ2-7
D: TRBD1
size: -
DNA: TGCGCCAGCTCCCTAAGGACAGGGTCCTACGAGCAGTACTTC
CDR3: CASSLRTGSYEQYF

V: TRBV7-7
J: TRBJ2-5
D: -
size: -
DNA: TGTGCTAGCAGCTTAGCGCTGAATGGAGAGACCCAGTACTTC
CDR3: CASSLALNGETQYF

V: TRBV6-1
J: TRBJ2-7
D: TRBD2
size: -
DNA: TGTGCCAGCAGTGAAAAACTAGCGAGCTCCTACGAGCAGTACTTC
CDR3: CASSEKLASSYEQYF

V: TRBV7-3
J: TRBJ2-1
D: TRBD2
size: many
DNA: TGTGCCAGCAGCCCCTCGGGACTAGGCGGACAGAATGAGCAGTTCTTC
CDR3: CASSPSGLGGQNEQFF

V: TRBV11-1
J: TRBJ2-5
D: -
size: once
DNA: TGTGCCAGCAGCTCGATCAAGTTCCAAGAGACCCAGTACTTC
CDR3: CASSSIKFQETQYF

V: TRBV20-1
J: TRBJ1-1
D: -
size: -
DNA: TGCAGTGGTTACTCTAGGGCAGAGTATCCCTTT
CDR3: CSGYSRAEYPF

V: TRBV9
J: TRBJ2-6
D: -
size: few
DNA: TGTGCCAGCAGCCGACAGGTGACTGGGGCCAACGTCCTGACTTTC
CDR3: CASSRQVTGANVLTF

V: TRBV7-3
J: TRBJ2-1
D: TRBD2
size: -
DNA: TGTGCCAGCAGCTTAAGCCTAGCGGGAGCTAGTGAGCAGTTCTTC
CDR3: CASSLSLAGASEQFF

V: TRBV19
J: TRBJ2-4
D: TRBD1
size: once
DNA: TGTGCCAGTAGTATGCCCCTACAGGGGGCCAAAAACATTCAGTACTTC
CDR3: CASSMPLQGAKNIQYF

V: TRBV18
J: TRBJ1-1
D: TRBD1
size: -
DNA: TGTGCCAGCTCACCTCGGACCGGGACAGGGAGTACTGAAGCTTTCTTT
CDR3: CASSPRTGTGSTEAFF

V: TRBV6-5
J: TRBJ1-1
D: -
size: -
DNA: TGTGCCAGCAGTTACTCACCAGGGGTCGAAGCTTTCTTT
CDR3: CASSYSPGVEAFF

V: TRBV4-3
J: TRBJ2-3
D: TRBD2
size: -
DNA: TGCGCCAGCAGCCAAGAACTTAGGGAGGGGTCCTACTTACGCACAGATACGCAGTATTTT
CDR3: CASSQELREGSYLRTDTQYF

V: TRBV4-2
J: TRBJ1-2
D: -
size: -
DNA: TGTGCCAGCAGCACCCCAGGGGATTCCTATGGCTACACCTTC
CDR3: CASSTPGDSYGYTF

V: TRBV4-1
J: TRBJ2-7
D: -
size: -
DNA: TGCGCCAGCAGCCAAACCCTTTCCCCCGACTACGAGCAGTACTTC
CDR3: CASSQTLSPDYEQYF

V: TRBV29-1
J: TRBJ1-1
D: -
size: -
DNA: TGCAGCGTTGGAAACCAGAACACTGAAGCTTTCTTT
CDR3: CSVGNQNTEAFF

V: TRBV7-2
J: TRBJ2-7
D: TRBD1
size: few
DNA: TGTGCCAGCAGGCCTACAGGGGTCTACGAGCAGTACTTC
CDR3: CASRPTGVYEQYF

V: TRBV6-5
J: TRBJ2-7
D: -
size: -
DNA: TGTGCCAGCAAAAAACGCGAGGAGCAGTACTTC
CDR3: CASKKREEQYF

V: TRBV4-2
J: TRBJ2-1
D: TRBD2
size: -
DNA: TGTGCCAGCAGCCTGAAGCGGGAGTGGGCGGATGAGCAGTTCTTC
CDR3: CASSLKREWADEQFF

V: TRBV6-6
J: TRBJ2-2
D: -
size: -
DNA: TGTGCCAGCAGACCCAGACTAGCGAACACCGGGGAGCTGTTTTTT
CDR3: CASRPRLANTGELFF

V: TRBV7-2
J: TRBJ2-7
D: TRBD2
size: -
DNA: TGTGCCAGCAGCTTAGCGCGGACTAGCGGGAGTTACGAGCAGTACTTC
CDR3: CASSLARTSGSYEQYF

V: TRBV29-1
J: TRBJ1-1
D: -
size: -
DNA: TGCAGCGTTCAAGGGGTCACTGAGGCTTTCTTT
CDR3: CSVQGVTEAFF

V: TRBV7-9
J: TRBJ2-7
D: -
size: -
DNA: TGTGCCAGCAGCTATTCAACAGCGTTCGAGCAGTACTTC
CDR3: CASSYSTAFEQYF

V: TRBV7-2
J: TRBJ2-7
D: TRBD1
size: -
DNA: TGTGCCAGCAGCTTGGGGAGTCCGGGACAGGGGATTTACGAGCAGTACTTC
CDR3: CASSLGSPGQGIYEQYF

V: TRBV11-2
J: TRBJ2-1
D: -
size: -
DNA: TGTGCCAGCAGCTTAGACAGAAATGAGCAGTTCTTC
CDR3: CASSLDRNEQFF

V: TRBV5-4
J: TRBJ1-1
D: -
size: -
DNA: TGTGCCAGCAGTCCCCCCCCTCCGAACACTGAAGCTTTCTTT
CDR3: CASSPPPPNTEAFF

V: TRBV7-7
J: TRBJ2-5
D: -
size: few
DNA: TGTGCCAGCAGCTCAACCCCTTCTGGAGAAGAGACCCAGTACTTC
CDR3: CASSSTPSGEETQYF

V: TRBV2
J: TRBJ1-5
D: -
size: -
DNA: TGTGCCAGCAGTGGACAGGCCGAATATGGGCCCCAGCATTTT
CDR3: CASSGQAEYGPQHF